The 27 T cell receptor beta chains reported below all come from one sample, sequenced in a study of blood T cell repertoires in COVID-19. Assay: immunoSEQ multiplex PCR; the TCRdb copy retains only in-frame clones and omits some. The sample has around 250,000 clones; roughly 80% are singletons. The specimen was peripheral blood. The receptors stem from a woman under 30 with acute or convalescent COVID-19.

The chain uses TRBV30 and TRBJ1-4, with D tentatively TRBD1 (5 bases). Trimming cost V 5 bases and J 4 bases, with 14 bases left between them. This CDR3 comprises 14 residues. Germline V CDR1 and CDR2: GTSNPN, SVGIG (reference sequence). CDR3 sequence: CAWRKGMSNEKLFF. The CDR3 nucleotides are TGTGCCTGGCGGAAGGGGATGAGTAATGAAAAACTGTTTTTT.

This rearrangement joins TRBV6-6 to TRBJ2-3, with TRBD2 matching 7 bases. The CDR3 is 13 residues long. Germline CDR1 and CDR2: MNHNY and SVGAGI (reference sequence). After removal of 7 bases from V and 3 bases from J, the junction contained 4 bases not matched to a gene. DNA for the CDR3: TGTGCCAGCACGGGGGGAGTTACAGATACGCAGTATTTT. Its translation is CASTGGVTDTQYF.

CDR3 amino acids: CASRLPGGAGSPLHF. The CDR3 DNA sequence: TGTGCCAGCAGGTTACCAGGGGGCGCAGGCTCACCCCTCCACTTT. The chain uses TRBV28 and TRBJ1-6, with TRBD1 matching 8 bases. Germline-derived CDR1 and CDR2 are MDHEN and SYDVKM. V trimming: 6 bases; J trimming: 10 bases; junction bases outside the gene matches: 11. CDR3 length: 15 amino acids.

The table lists this clone with a few counts. The CDR3 bases are TGTGCCAGCAGCTGGAGCAGCGGGACGGGCTACGAGCAGTACTTC. Translated: CASSWSSGTGYEQYF. J is TRBJ2-7 and V is TRBV5-4; 7 bases are shared with TRBD2. V lost 3 bases, J lost 3 bases, and 9 bases stayed unmatched. The length of the CDR3 is 15 residues. Germline CDR1 reads SGHNT; CDR2 reads YYREEE (reference sequence).

The genes are TRBV19 and TRBJ1-5; 9 bases are shared with TRBD1. The germline gives CDR1 LNHDA, CDR2 SQIVND (reference sequence). V dropped 2 bases and J dropped 0; count of bases not matched to a gene: 14. The CDR3 extends over 20 amino acids. The CDR3 DNA sequence: TGTGCCAGTAGTATAAGGACAGGGGCAGGGGGTTTGTATAGCAATCAGCCCCAGCATTTT. Translation gives CASSIRTGAGGLYSNQPQHF.

The chain is built from TRBV4-3 and TRBJ2-3; possibly TRBD2 for D (5 bases). This CDR3 spans 13 amino acids. Trimming cost V 4 bases and J 6 bases, with 11 bases left between them. In germline, CDR1 is LGHNA, CDR2 YSLEER. The CDR3 nucleotides are TGCGCCAGCAGCCTGGCGGGTTATGATACGCAGTATTTT. It codes for CASSLAGYDTQYF.

As for this clone: At the DNA level, this CDR3 is encoded by other sequences in the same sample as well. This sequence joins TRBV6-5 and TRBJ2-7; TRBD1 agrees at 8 bases. The V gene end was trimmed by 2 bases and the J gene end by 3 bases; junction bases not matched to a gene: 6. The germline CDR1 and CDR2 sequences are MNHEY and SVGAGI. The CDR3 is made up of 15 amino acids. In DNA, the CDR3 is TGTGCCAGCAGTTACGATGGACAGGGCAGCTACGAGCAGTACTTC. It is translated as CASSYDGQGSYEQYF.

The chain recombines TRBV30 with TRBJ1-2, with 10 bases lining up with TRBD1. Germline V CDR1 and CDR2: GTSNPN, SVGIG (reference sequence). Trimming took 5 bases from V and 4 from J; bases not matched to a gene: 10. This CDR3 comprises 15 residues. CDR3 coding DNA: TGTGCCTGGGGCAAGACAGGGGGCGGCGGCTATGGCTACACCTTC. Its protein product is CAWGKTGGGGYGYTF.

The chain joins TRBV4-3 to TRBJ2-1; 9 bases agree with TRBD2. The germline CDR1 and CDR2 sequences are LGHNA and YSLEER. Trimming removed 5 bases from V and 7 bases from J; junction bases left unmatched: 12. This CDR3 comprises 16 residues. The CDR3 DNA sequence: TGCGCCAGCAGCGCTAGAGGAGTAGCGGGAGTAAATGAGCAGTTCTTC. As protein: CASSARGVAGVNEQFF.

This rearrangement joins TRBV5-6 to TRBJ2-7, with 8 bases that match TRBD2. The germline CDR1 and CDR2 sequences are SGHDT and YYEEEE. The CDR3 covers 17 residues. With 4 bases clipped from V and 0 bases from J, the junction kept 12 bases outside the gene matches. The DNA for the CDR3 is TGTGCCAGCAGCCTAGACATAGCGGGACCCCACTCCTACGAGCAGTACTTC. It translates to CASSLDIAGPHSYEQYF.

This chain joins TRBV10-3 and TRBJ1-2; D ambiguous. Between the trimmed V and J ends, which lost 4 bases and 0 bases, there was a span of 30 bases. The CDR3 extends over 21 amino acids. Germline CDR1 reads ENHRY; CDR2 reads SYGVKD. The CDR3 here is CAISAGQVMDWNTNPNYGYTF. DNA of the CDR3: TGTGCCATCAGTGCGGGCCAGGTAATGGACTGGAACACGAATCCTAACTATGGCTACACCTTC.

V gene TRBV30 combines with J gene TRBJ2-1; D unresolved. Germline assignment: CDR1 GTSNPN and CDR2 SVGIG (reference sequence). The CDR3 is made up of 10 amino acids. Trimming left V 3 bases short and J 7 bases short, with 4 bases between. For the CDR3, the DNA is TGTGCCTGGAGCGTTAATGAGCAGTTCTTC. It encodes CAWSVNEQFF.

The rearrangement uses TRBV7-9 and TRBJ1-6; weak D call: TRBD1 (5 bases). The CDR3 runs to 14 residues. V lost 0 bases and J lost 9, with 9 bases in between. Germline assignment: CDR1 SEHNR and CDR2 FQNEAQ (reference sequence). The CDR3 region has the DNA TGTGCCAGCAGCTTAGCGGGGGGTAGTTCACCCCTCCACTTT. This translates into CASSLAGGSSPLHF.

A remark on this clone: At one end the junction does not follow the germline gene, possibly because of a read error. Here the CDR3 DNA reads TGTGCCAGCAGCTTAGTCTGTGACAGTCAGCGGGGAGCTGTTTTT. Translated, it gives CASSLVCDSQRGAVF. The V gene is TRBV7-9, the J gene TRBJ2-2; 7 nucleotides line up with TRBD2. The CDR3 extends over 15 amino acids. Looked up from germline, CDR1 is SEHNR and CDR2 is FQNEAQ (reference sequence).

This clone occurred a few times. The J gene is TRBJ1-5, the V gene TRBV7-8; D might be TRBD1 (6 bases). The CDR3 consists of 16 residues. Germline CDR1 reads SGHVS; CDR2 reads FQNEAQ. V was cut by 0 bases and J by 6 bases, with 15 bases left in between. The CDR3 coding sequence is TGTGCCAGCAGCTTAGCAGGGGGTTCACCAGGTCAGCCCCAGCATTTT. It specifies CASSLAGGSPGQPQHF.

The V gene is TRBV6-2 or TRBV6-3, the J gene TRBJ2-5; D unclear. The germline V and J ends were trimmed by 6 bases and 0 bases, with 11 bases remaining between them. CDR1 and CDR2 from the germline V gene are MNHEY and SVGEGT. CDR3 length equals 14 residues. The CDR3, as DNA: TGTGCCAGCAGCCCAACTCCGTACCAAGAGACCCAGTACTTC. Protein sequence: CASSPTPYQETQYF.

This chain joins TRBV6-4 and TRBJ2-1, with 9 bases lining up with TRBD1. Germline V gene sequence: CDR1 MRHNA, CDR2 SNTAGT. This CDR3 is 14 amino acids long. Trimming cost V 10 bases and J 8 bases; bases outside gene matches: 12. The CDR3: CATKSGQGTDEQFF. The CDR3 bases are TGTGCCACCAAATCCGGACAGGGGACGGATGAGCAGTTCTTC.

The gene calls are TRBV11-3 and TRBJ2-2, with 12 positions matching TRBD2. CDR1 is SGHNT, CDR2 YENEEA, per germline. V shed 4 bases and J 6 bases; nucleotides not matched to a gene: 12. The length of the CDR3 is 18 residues. The DNA of the CDR3 is TGTGCCAGCAGCTCCAGTGGGTGGACTAGCGGGACCCCCGGGGAGCTGTTTTTT. This sequence encodes CASSSSGWTSGTPGELFF.

The chain uses TRBV4-3 and TRBJ2-1; 11 bases fit TRBD1. Germline loops: CDR1 LGHNA, CDR2 YSLEER. The CDR3 has 15 residues. V was clipped by 4 bases and J by 7 bases; unmatched bases: 6. The DNA for the CDR3 is TGCGCCAGCAGCCGGACGGGACAGGGGGGAAATGAGCAGTTCTTC. Its protein is CASSRTGQGGNEQFF.

V gene TRBV7-8 combines with J gene TRBJ2-7; 10 bases align to TRBD2. Germline-derived CDR1 and CDR2 are SGHVS and FQNEAQ. After removal of 2 bases from V and 5 bases from J, the junction contained 6 bases not matched to a gene. The CDR3 is 15 amino acids. CDR3 region: CASSLSGRARNEQYF. The CDR3 coding sequence is TGTGCCAGCAGCTTAAGCGGGAGGGCCCGTAACGAGCAGTACTTC.

V and J are TRBV7-2 and TRBJ1-2, with 7 bases identical to TRBD1. Germline-derived CDR1 and CDR2 are SGHTA and FQGNSA. The CDR3 length is 14 residues. V was clipped by 5 bases and J by 3 bases; unmatched bases: 6. This CDR3 reads CASSPQGGDYGYTF. In DNA, the CDR3 is TGTGCCAGCAGCCCGCAGGGGGGTGACTATGGCTACACCTTC.

Concerning this clone itself: With a much larger clone just one base away, this may be a read error. The chain uses TRBV5-6 and TRBJ2-1, with D perhaps TRBD2 (6 bases). Per germline, CDR1 SGHDT and CDR2 YYEEEE. The germline V and J ends were trimmed by 3 bases and 6 bases, with 10 bases remaining between them. The CDR3 is 13 amino acids. The CDR3 protein is CASSSGTGNEQFF. As DNA, the CDR3 is TGTGCCAGCAGCTCCGGGACTGGCAATGAGCAGTTCTTC.

In its sample, this clone was seen a few times. The chain's CDR3 is CATSRGEGASGFDEQFF. CDR3 nucleotides: TGTGCCACCAGCAGAGGGGAGGGGGCTAGCGGGTTCGATGAGCAGTTCTTC. V and J are TRBV15 and TRBJ2-1; a possible D gene is TRBD2 (8 bases). Germline lookup yields CDR1 LNHNV and CDR2 YYDKDF (reference sequence). This CDR3 is built from 17 residues. V lost 1 base to trimming and J lost 8 bases, with 21 bases between them. Based on the CDR3 plus reference TRBV15 and TRBJ2-1, the full variable domain is DAMVIQNPRYQVTQFGKPVTLSCSQTLNHNVMYWYQQKSSQAPKLLFHYYDKDFNNEADTPDNFQSRRPNTSFCFLDIRSPGLGDTAMYLCATSRGEGASGFDEQFFGPGTRLTVL.

This clone came up a few times. The chain uses TRBV2 and TRBJ1-4, with D maybe TRBD1 (5 bases). Per germline, CDR1 SNHLY and CDR2 FYNNEI. The CDR3 sequence is 14 residues long. Trimming shortened V by 7 bases and J by 4 bases, and 13 bases separated the two germline ends. This chain's CDR3 is CASNVGGYNEKLFF. CDR3 nucleotides: TGTGCCAGCAATGTCGGGGGATATAATGAAAAACTGTTTTTT.

The chain uses TRBV6-9 and TRBJ2-7; 8 bases match TRBD1. J lost 5 bases, V lost 0 bases, and 6 bases had no gene match. CDR3 size: 15 residues. Germline assignment: CDR1 MNHGY and CDR2 SVAAGI. CDR3 in DNA: TGTGCCAGCAGTTATTCCCGAGGACAGGGCCACGAGCAGTACTTC. Translated, it gives CASSYSRGQGHEQYF.

The V call is TRBV10-2, the J call TRBJ1-1; D uncertain. This CDR3 has 14 residues. V was cut by 10 bases and J by 0 bases, with 15 bases left in between. Germline V lookup: CDR1 WSHSY, CDR2 SAAADI. In nucleotides, the CDR3 is TGCGCCACCTCCTTACAGCACATGAACACTGAAGCTTTCTTT. It is translated as CATSLQHMNTEAFF.

The genes are TRBV5-1 and TRBJ2-7, with 12 nucleotides matching TRBD1. Germline CDR1 SGHRS, CDR2 YFSETQ. V was pared by 7 bases and J by 5 bases, with 7 bases of the junction left unmatched. This CDR3 region has 14 residues. CDR3 nucleotides: TGCGCCAGCGGATCCGGGACAGGGGGCGACGAGCAGTACTTC. Translation: CASGSGTGGDEQYF. Based on the CDR3 plus reference TRBV5-1 and TRBJ2-7, the full variable domain is KAGVTQTPRYLIKTRGQQVTLSCSPISGHRSVSWYQQTPGQGLQFLFEYFSETQRNKGNFPGRFSGRQFSNSRSEMNVSTLELGDSALYLCASGSGTGGDEQYFGPGTRLTVT.